The 20 T cell receptor beta chains given below trace back to one sample, sequenced in a study of T-cell reconstitution after alpha-beta-depleted transplantation in children. Unique molecular identifiers were built into the TCRbeta library. TCRdb itself ran the PCR reads through MiXCR, one entry per CDR3 protein. The data contain about 900,000 distinct CDR3 sequences, around 30% of them singletons. Sequences were derived from PBMCs, mostly from graft donor cells, sampled 360 days after TCRalphabeta/CD19-depleted stem cell transplant. The receptor set was obtained from a boy under two years old who had a stem cell transplant for SCID, so the T cells may come from the graft donor.

The CDR3 DNA is TGCGCCAGCAGCCCGAGGACAGGGGGCCCCACAGATACGCAGTATTTT. It yields the protein CASSPRTGGPTDTQYF. This rearrangement joins TRBV5-1 to TRBJ2-3; 11 bases align to TRBD1. Germline V gives CDR1 SGHRS, CDR2 YFSETQ. V lost 4 bases and J lost 2; bases outside the gene matches: 6. The CDR3 extends over 16 amino acids.

This clonotype was observed a handful of times. This chain links TRBV6-5 with TRBJ2-1; D may be TRBD1 (6 bases). Germline CDR1 reads MNHEY; CDR2 reads SVGAGI. The CDR3 runs 15 residues. The V gene lost 6 bases and the J gene lost 4 bases, with 16 bases spanning the gap. CDR3 residues: CASSYAGETYNEQFF. The CDR3 coding sequence is TGTGCCAGCAGCTACGCAGGGGAAACATACAATGAGCAGTTCTTC.

In its sample, this clonotype was seen a few times. This chain links TRBV28 with TRBJ2-7, with D perhaps matching TRBD2 (5 bases). This CDR3 comprises 13 residues. The V gene's germline CDR1 is MDHEN and CDR2 SYDVKM. Trimming removed 6 bases from V and 4 bases from J, with 13 bases in between. The CDR3 DNA is TGTGCCAGCAGCCCCCCCACTAGGTACGAGCAGTACTTC. This translates into CASSPPTRYEQYF.

The V call is TRBV5-1, the J call TRBJ2-5; 10 positions agree with TRBD2. J lost 4 bases, V lost 7 bases, and 10 bases had no gene match. The CDR3 has 15 amino acids. Germline values: CDR1 SGHRS, CDR2 YFSETQ. CDR3: CASGYTSGAAETQYF. In nucleotides, the CDR3 is TGCGCCAGCGGATATACTAGCGGGGCCGCAGAGACCCAGTACTTC.

This chain connects TRBV20-1 to TRBJ2-7, with D maybe TRBD1 (5 bases). This CDR3 spans 14 amino acids. Germline-derived CDR1 and CDR2 are DFQATT and SNEGSKA (reference sequence). The V gene lost 8 bases and the J gene lost 4 bases, with 21 bases spanning the gap. The DNA of the CDR3 is TGCAGTACAGGTTCCCCCGTTTCGACTTACGAGCAGTACTTC. Its translation: CSTGSPVSTYEQYF.

This clonotype was observed a few times. The J gene is TRBJ2-2, the V gene TRBV20-1, with a tentative D call TRBD2 (5 bases). The CDR3 totals 14 residues. The germline CDR1 and CDR2 sequences are DFQATT and SNEGSKA (reference sequence). V dropped 0 bases and J dropped 5 bases, with 10 bases sitting between them. The CDR3 region has the DNA TGCAGTGCTAGAGACCCGGGAAAAACCGGGGAGCTGTTTTTT. As protein: CSARDPGKTGELFF.

V is TRBV4-1 and J is TRBJ2-2; no clear D. With 1 base removed from V and 4 bases from J, the gap between germline ends came to 10 bases. The germline CDR1 and CDR2 sequences are MGHRA and YSYEKL. This CDR3 spans 15 amino acids. In nucleotides, the CDR3 is TGCGCCAGCAGCCAAGGCGCACCAGGCACCGGGGAGCTGTTTTTT. Its translation: CASSQGAPGTGELFF.

In its sample, this clonotype was seen a few times. The chain is built from TRBV28 and TRBJ1-5; 9 bases fit TRBD1. V was clipped by 5 bases and J by 7 bases; unmatched bases: 9. Germline V gene lookup returns CDR1 MDHEN and CDR2 SYDVKM. The CDR3 spans 15 residues. The CDR3 DNA reads as TGTGCCAGCAGTCCTACAGGGGGCCCCGGGCAGCCCCAGCATTTT. This codes for CASSPTGGPGQPQHF.

The chain has TRBV7-6 and TRBJ2-3, with 7 bases fitting TRBD1. The germline gives CDR1 SGHVS, CDR2 FNYEAQ. Trimming removed 2 bases from V and 6 bases from J; junction bases left unmatched: 5. The CDR3 covers 14 residues. The CDR3 protein is CASSLKGGWDTQYF. Here the CDR3 DNA reads TGTGCCAGCAGCTTAAAAGGGGGCTGGGATACGCAGTATTTT.

The rearrangement uses TRBV5-1 and TRBJ2-1; D unresolved. CDR3 length equals 16 residues. Germline V gene sequence: CDR1 SGHRS, CDR2 YFSETQ. V gave up 0 bases and J gave up 0 bases, with 10 bases separating them. The CDR3, as DNA: TGCGCCAGCAGCTTGGCCGGGTCCCACTCCTACAATGAGCAGTTCTTC. Residues: CASSLAGSHSYNEQFF.

This clonotype has just a few counts. The chain carries TRBV29-1 and TRBJ2-4, with D uncertain. The CDR3 extends over 13 amino acids. Trimming left V 7 bases short and J 0 bases short, with 10 bases between. CDR1 is SQVTM and CDR2 is ANQGSEA in the germline V gene. The CDR3 DNA follows: TGCAGCGCTCTCGGGCTAGCCAAAAACATTCAGTACTTC. Residues: CSALGLAKNIQYF. Using reference TRBV29-1 and TRBJ2-4 for the parts outside the CDR3, the full variable domain is SAVISQKPSRDICQRGTSLTIQCQVDSQVTMMFWYRQQPGQSLTLIATANQGSEATYESGFVIDKFPISRPNLTFSTLTVSNMSPEDSSIYLCSALGLAKNIQYFGAGTRLSVL.

This clonotype was seen only a few times. This chain joins TRBV19 and TRBJ1-5; D gene uncertain. There are 14 residues in the CDR3. Trimming took off 7 bases at V and 2 bases at J, with 12 bases between the two ends. From germline, CDR1 is LNHDA and CDR2 SQIVND (reference sequence). CDR3: CASKVGSGNQPQHF. CDR3 DNA sequence: TGTGCCAGTAAGGTAGGGTCGGGCAATCAGCCCCAGCATTTT.

The chain links TRBV2 to TRBJ2-1, with 11 bases matching TRBD2. Germline V lookup: CDR1 SNHLY, CDR2 FYNNEI. The ends lost 5 bases at V and 9 bases at J; junction bases unmatched: 6. The CDR3 consists of 14 residues. The CDR3 DNA reads as TGTGCCAGCAGTTTGACTAGCGGGGTTTCTGAGCAGTTCTTC. Its translation: CASSLTSGVSEQFF.

The gene calls are TRBV9 and TRBJ2-1; 9 bases are a match to TRBD2. The J segment lost 2 bases and the V segment lost 0 bases, leaving 3 bases of the junction unmatched. The CDR3 length is 16 residues. Germline lookup yields CDR1 SGDLS and CDR2 YYNGEE. The CDR3 nucleotides are TGTGCCAGCAGCGTAGAGGTAGCGGGGGCCTACAATGAGCAGTTCTTC. Translated, it gives CASSVEVAGAYNEQFF.

The chain recombines TRBV7-2 with TRBJ1-5; possibly TRBD1 for D (5 bases). Germline V gene data show CDR1 as SGHTA and CDR2 as FQGNSA. The CDR3 contains 15 residues. Trimming stripped 3 bases from V and 3 bases from J, with 12 bases between. The CDR3 sequence is CASSLTGLVNQPQHF. DNA for the CDR3: TGTGCCAGCAGCTTGACGGGACTGGTCAATCAGCCCCAGCATTTT.

This clonotype was seen only a few times. V and J are TRBV4-1 and TRBJ2-2; 7 bases align to TRBD1. Germline V gives CDR1 MGHRA, CDR2 YSYEKL. V shed 3 bases, J shed 2 bases, and the junction held 6 bases outside the gene matches. This CDR3 is built from 16 residues. This chain's CDR3 is CASSQTGRQNTGELFF. CDR3 bases: TGCGCCAGCAGCCAGACAGGGCGACAAAACACCGGGGAGCTGTTTTTT.

This clonotype was seen more than once but under ten times. The V call is TRBV27, the J call TRBJ1-1; possibly TRBD1 for D (6 bases). The CDR3 length is 15 residues. V was trimmed by 3 bases and J by 2 bases, leaving 13 bases between them. Per germline, CDR1 MNHEY and CDR2 SMNVEV (reference sequence). CDR3 nucleotide sequence: TGTGCCAGCAGTTTCGACAGGTTGGTAAACACTGAAGCTTTCTTT. This sequence encodes CASSFDRLVNTEAFF.

The chain employs TRBV7-9 and TRBJ1-1, with D hard to call. With 5 bases removed from V and 6 bases from J, the gap between germline ends came to 10 bases. The CDR3 length is 12 residues. From germline, CDR1 is SEHNR and CDR2 FQNEAQ (reference sequence). The CDR3 sequence is CASSLGPPEAFF. CDR3 in DNA: TGTGCCAGCAGCCTAGGACCCCCTGAAGCTTTCTTT.

J is TRBJ2-3 and V is TRBV9; D unclear. CDR3 size: 16 residues. V was shortened by 4 bases and J by 4 bases, with 19 bases between the two germline ends. Germline V lookup: CDR1 SGDLS, CDR2 YYNGEE. Here the CDR3 DNA reads TGTGCCAGCAGCCCAAGGTCCATGTCACCCCCAGATACGCAGTATTTT. Translation gives CASSPRSMSPPDTQYF.

The chain carries TRBV12-3 or TRBV12-4 and TRBJ2-3; D uncertain. Trimming left V 7 bases short and J 2 bases short, with 13 bases between. CDR3 length: 14 amino acids. The CDR3 DNA reads TGTGCCAGCACTACCCGGGCCCTCACAGATACGCAGTATTTT. It yields the protein CASTTRALTDTQYF.